A single sample gave rise to the 22 T cell receptor beta chains below, sequenced in a study of OX40 agonist ivuxolimab in advanced cancers. The protocol was immunoSEQ multiplex PCR, while the TCRdb copy is restricted to in-frame clones and leaves out a portion. The data show 35,000 to 40,000 clones, 70% to 90% seen once. The specimen was CD4+ or CD8+ T cells sorted from blood, collected in a trial of the OX40 agonist ivuxolimab. Every receptor here comes from an adult with an advanced solid tumor such as melanoma, head and neck, liver or kidney cancer.

The count of this clone is one. V gene TRBV7-8 combines with J gene TRBJ2-1; D is uncertain. The CDR3 loop spans 13 amino acids. Per the germline V gene, CDR1 is SGHVS and CDR2 is FQNEAQ. V lost 5 bases and J 9 bases, leaving 14 bases between the germline ends. The CDR3 DNA is TGTGCCAGCAGCCTAGTGGTGCAGAGTGAGCAGTTCTTC. This gives the protein CASSLVVQSEQFF.

The chain employs TRBV15 and TRBJ2-3, with a possible D match to TRBD1 (6 bases). Trimming left V 1 base short and J 0 bases short, with 11 bases between. The CDR3 loop spans 16 amino acids. CDR1 and CDR2 (germline): LNHNV, YYDKDF (reference sequence). The CDR3 region is CATSRVWGHSTDTQYF. The DNA of the CDR3 is TGTGCCACCAGCAGAGTCTGGGGGCATAGCACAGATACGCAGTATTTT. Full variable domain (remainder filled in from reference TRBV15 and TRBJ2-3): DAMVIQNPRYQVTQFGKPVTLSCSQTLNHNVMYWYQQKSSQAPKLLFHYYDKDFNNEADTPDNFQSRRPNTSFCFLDIRSPGLGDTAMYLCATSRVWGHSTDTQYFGPGTRLTVL.

For the CDR3, the DNA is TGTGCCAGCACCACCAGTTGGACAGGGGAACCTGAGCAGTTCTTC. This encodes CASTTSWTGEPEQFF. J is TRBJ2-1 and V is TRBV7-9; 9 bases are shared with TRBD1. The CDR3 extends over 15 amino acids. From germline, CDR1 is SEHNR and CDR2 FQNEAQ (reference sequence). Losses at the gene ends were 7 bases for V and 9 bases for J; bases not matched to a gene: 13.

This clone was counted only a few times. The rearrangement links TRBV10-1 to TRBJ1-6; a weak D match, TRBD1 (5 bases). This CDR3 contains 13 residues. V was trimmed by 3 bases and J by 10 bases, leaving 10 bases between them. CDR1 is WNHNN, CDR2 SYGVQD, per germline (reference sequence). This CDR3 reads CASSDAGGSPLHF. The CDR3 DNA reads TGCGCCAGCAGTGACGCCGGGGGGTCACCCCTCCACTTT.

The gene calls are TRBV6-5 and TRBJ1-2; 7 nucleotides align to TRBD1. The CDR3 has 14 amino acids. With V trimmed by 9 bases and J by 4 bases, 11 bases remained unmatched. CDR1 and CDR2 (germline): MNHEY, SVGAGI. The CDR3 sequence is CASLPTGRTYGYTF. The CDR3 nucleotides are TGTGCCAGTTTACCGACAGGGCGCACCTATGGCTACACCTTC.

This rearrangement joins TRBV6-5 to TRBJ2-7; 8 nucleotides agree with TRBD1. J lost 4 bases, V lost 5 bases, and 7 bases had no gene match. This CDR3 is built from 14 residues. Germline CDR1 and CDR2: MNHEY and SVGAGI. CDR3 loop: CASSGQGPSYEQYF. The CDR3, as DNA: TGTGCCAGCAGTGGACAGGGACCTTCTTACGAGCAGTACTTC.

The rearrangement links TRBV2 to TRBJ2-3, with D maybe TRBD2 (5 bases). The CDR3 runs to 15 residues. V was trimmed by 7 bases and J by 4 bases, leaving 18 bases between them. The germline CDR1 and CDR2 sequences are SNHLY and FYNNEI. The CDR3 DNA is TGTGCCAGCATGAAGGCGGGTCTTACATCAGATACGCAGTATTTT. Protein product: CASMKAGLTSDTQYF.

V and J are TRBV4-1 and TRBJ1-1, with D maybe TRBD1 (5 bases). V was shortened by 1 base and J by 3 bases, with 12 bases between the two germline ends. CDR3 length: 15 amino acids. Germline V gene sequence: CDR1 MGHRA, CDR2 YSYEKL. As DNA, the CDR3 is TGCGCCAGCAGCCAAGGCACGGGGCGGGACACTGAAGCTTTCTTT. Its translation is CASSQGTGRDTEAFF.

Note on this clone: No conserved phenylalanine or tryptophan ends this CDR3, so it is likely a read error. Because the CDR3's place on the DNA is in doubt, the DNA is left out and the CDR3 is given as listed by TCRdb. The genes are TRBV6-6 and TRBJ2-7; the D call TRBD1 from the table was never checked on the DNA. In germline, CDR1 is MNHNY, CDR2 SVGAGI (reference sequence). The CDR3 has 12 amino acids, counting both end residues. This CDR3 is CASRATGTANSS.

The gene calls are TRBV6-1 and TRBJ1-5, with D possibly matching TRBD1 (6 bases). The germline V gene has CDR1 MNHNS and CDR2 SASEGT. The CDR3 is made up of 15 amino acids. V lost 11 bases, J lost 2 bases, and 19 bases lay in between. The CDR3 spells CAAEGEGVGNQPQHF. CDR3 DNA sequence: TGTGCCGCGGAAGGGGAGGGGGTAGGCAATCAGCCCCAGCATTTT.

The chain links TRBV4-1 to TRBJ1-5; 7 bases are shared with TRBD1. The CDR3 runs 18 residues. V was pared by 3 bases and J by 0 bases, with 11 bases of the junction left unmatched. Germline V gene sequence: CDR1 MGHRA, CDR2 YSYEKL. CDR3 coding DNA: TGCGCCAGCAGCCATTCCAGCGGGACAGTCAATAGCAATCAGCCCCAGCATTTT. It specifies CASSHSSGTVNSNQPQHF.

V usage is TRBV10-3 and J usage is TRBJ1-2; 7 nucleotides align to TRBD1. Germline V gene lookup returns CDR1 ENHRY and CDR2 SYGVKD. With V trimmed by 5 bases and J by 0 bases, 3 bases remained unmatched. This CDR3 spans 14 amino acids. The chain's CDR3 is CAISLDRPNYGYTF. The CDR3 region has the DNA TGTGCCATCAGTTTGGACAGGCCTAACTATGGCTACACCTTC.

This chain connects TRBV30 to TRBJ2-2; 14 nucleotides line up with TRBD2. Looked up from germline, CDR1 is GTSNPN and CDR2 is SVGIG (reference sequence). V was clipped by 7 bases and J by 7 bases; unmatched bases: 11. The CDR3 covers 16 residues. CDR3 DNA: TGTGCCTCGAACTCAGGGACTAGCGGGAGTATCGGGGAGCTGTTTTTT. It specifies CASNSGTSGSIGELFF.

As DNA, the CDR3 is TGTGCCAGCAGCTTGGGACAGGGGGCTACAGATACGCAGTATTTT. Its translation: CASSLGQGATDTQYF. The chain joins TRBV5-6 to TRBJ2-3; 10 positions match TRBD1. V lost 0 bases and J lost 3; bases outside the gene matches: 1. This CDR3 has 15 amino acids. The germline gives CDR1 SGHDT, CDR2 YYEEEE.

The chain is built from TRBV5-1 and TRBJ1-2, with TRBD1 matching 9 bases. CDR3 length equals 16 residues. V was pared by 4 bases and J by 2 bases, with 9 bases of the junction left unmatched. The germline gives CDR1 SGHRS, CDR2 YFSETQ. The CDR3, as DNA: TGCGCCAGCAGCAAATCCACAGGGGGCGCGAACTATGGCTACACCTTC. Its protein is CASSKSTGGANYGYTF.

This clone was recorded once. V and J are TRBV7-2 and TRBJ2-2; D remains ambiguous. V gave up 5 bases and J gave up 6 bases, with 7 bases separating them. The CDR3 runs 12 residues. Germline CDR1 is SGHTA and CDR2 is FQGNSA. The CDR3 region has the DNA TGTGCCAGCAGCCCGTACGCCGGGGAGCTGTTTTTT. It translates to CASSPYAGELFF.

The chain is built from TRBV5-1 and TRBJ2-3; 8 nucleotides match TRBD1. Germline assignment: CDR1 SGHRS and CDR2 YFSETQ. After removal of 7 bases from V and 2 bases from J, the junction contained 9 bases not matched to a gene. CDR3 length: 15 amino acids. DNA of the CDR3: TGCGCCAGCCGCTCGACAGGGGAGAACACAGATACGCAGTATTTT. The encoded protein is CASRSTGENTDTQYF. The variable domain in full, completed from reference TRBV5-1 and TRBJ2-3, reads KAGVTQTPRYLIKTRGQQVTLSCSPISGHRSVSWYQQTPGQGLQFLFEYFSETQRNKGNFPGRFSGRQFSNSRSEMNVSTLELGDSALYLCASRSTGENTDTQYFGPGTRLTVL.

The rearrangement links TRBV4-1 to TRBJ2-7; TRBD2 might be the D (5 bases). Trimming took off 1 base at V and 4 bases at J, with 14 bases between the two ends. CDR1 and CDR2 from the germline V gene are MGHRA and YSYEKL. CDR3 length: 15 residues. For the CDR3, the DNA is TGCGCCAGCAGCCAAGCTTATCTCGGGGAGTACGAGCAGTACTTC. This sequence encodes CASSQAYLGEYEQYF.

The chain combines TRBV4-1 with TRBJ2-5; D might be TRBD1 or TRBD2, each matching 7 bases. Germline CDR1 and CDR2: MGHRA and YSYEKL. The length of the CDR3 is 16 residues. The V end lost 3 bases, the J end lost 2 bases, and 16 bases lay between the germline ends. This chain's CDR3 is CASSQGGGQLQETQYF. The CDR3 coding sequence is TGCGCCAGCAGCCAGGGGGGGGGACAGTTACAAGAGACCCAGTACTTC.

The chain recombines TRBV6-5 with TRBJ1-2, with D maybe TRBD1 (6 bases). Trimming took off 7 bases at V and 3 bases at J, with 15 bases between the two ends. Germline-derived CDR1 and CDR2 are MNHEY and SVGAGI. CDR3 length: 14 amino acids. The CDR3 protein is CASTPGGGYYGYTF. Here the CDR3 DNA reads TGTGCCAGCACCCCCGGGGGCGGCTACTATGGCTACACCTTC.

V is TRBV7-9 and J is TRBJ2-2; D is unclear. Trimming stripped 3 bases from V and 6 bases from J, with 5 bases between. The germline V gene has CDR1 SEHNR and CDR2 FQNEAQ (reference sequence). CDR3 length: 12 residues. CDR3 coding DNA: TGTGCCAGCAGCTTTCGGGCCGGGGAGCTGTTTTTT. Its translation is CASSFRAGELFF.

This clone was found many times. Written as DNA, the CDR3 is TGTGCCAGTAGCTTCATGGGGGTCCTTGACGAGCAGTACTTC. It yields the protein CASSFMGVLDEQYF. The J gene is TRBJ2-7, the V gene TRBV19; tentatively, D is TRBD1 or TRBD2 (5 bases each). V lost 6 bases and J lost 5, with 17 bases in between. Germline values: CDR1 LNHDA, CDR2 SQIVND (reference sequence). The CDR3 contains 14 residues.